This is a list of T cell receptor beta chains from one sample in a study of blood T cell repertoires in COVID-19. Some clones are missing from TCRdb's copy, which holds only in-frame ones; the method was immunoSEQ multiplex PCR. The profile shows roughly 260,000 clones, about nine tenths of them singletons. The sample taken for sequencing was peripheral blood. The origin of the receptors is a man in his forties who had recovered from COVID-19. Both conserved end residues are part of each CDR3. Fields, in order: V gene, J gene, clone size, D gene, CDR3 protein, CDR3 DNA. A D gene is named only where the DNA matches it firmly. Some rows mark clone size as missing; the rest say once, few, many or name a class of expanded clone.

TRBV7-9	TRBJ1-3	-	-	CASSLGGQGNTIYF	TGTGCCAGCAGCTTAGGCGGGCAGGGAAACACCATATATTTT
TRBV5-1	TRBJ2-3	-	-	CASSGTGGTDTQYF	TGCGCCAGCAGCGGGACTGGGGGCACAGATACGCAGTATTTT
TRBV19	TRBJ2-5	-	TRBD2	CASGTSGRQETQYF	TGTGCCAGTGGGACTAGCGGTCGCCAAGAGACCCAGTACTTC
TRBV5-1	TRBJ2-1	-	TRBD2	CASSLRTSGSEGEQFF	TGCGCCAGCAGCTTGAGGACTAGCGGGAGTGAGGGTGAGCAGTTCTTC
TRBV6-2/TRBV6-3	TRBJ2-2	-	-	CASSSDGGFNTGELFF	TGTGCCAGCAGTTCCGACGGGGGTTTCAACACCGGGGAGCTGTTTTTT
TRBV29-1	TRBJ1-1	-	-	CSVEKRGMNTEAFF	TGCAGCGTTGAAAAGCGGGGCATGAACACTGAAGCTTTCTTT
TRBV7-9	TRBJ2-7	-	TRBD1	CASSLAFGQGGSYEQYF	TGTGCCAGCAGCTTAGCATTTGGACAGGGCGGATCCTACGAGCAGTACTTC
TRBV9	TRBJ2-7	once	-	CASSRGESRVYEQYF	TGTGCCAGCAGCCGCGGGGAGAGTAGAGTCTACGAGCAGTACTTC
TRBV6-5	TRBJ1-5	-	TRBD1	CASRRTGGDQPQHF	TGTGCCAGCAGACGAACAGGGGGCGATCAGCCCCAGCATTTT
TRBV15	TRBJ1-2	-	-	CATSRGGEGYTF	TGTGCCACCAGCAGGGGGGGTGAAGGCTACACCTTC
TRBV19	TRBJ1-5	-	TRBD1	CASSLRTGGQPQHF	TGTGCCAGTAGCCTGAGGACAGGGGGTCAGCCCCAGCATTTT
TRBV30	TRBJ1-6	few	-	CAWSSTGLSPLHF	TGTGCCTGGAGTAGTACGGGTCTTTCACCCCTCCACTTT
TRBV18	TRBJ2-2	-	-	CASSEVRDTGELFF	TGTGCCAGCTCAGAGGTGCGGGACACCGGGGAGCTGTTTTTT
TRBV10-1	TRBJ2-2	-	-	CASSESLQGGSGELFF	TGCGCCAGCAGTGAGTCGTTGCAGGGGGGCTCAGGGGAGCTGTTTTTT
TRBV7-6	TRBJ1-3	-	-	CASGALSGNTIYF	TGTGCCAGCGGGGCACTCTCTGGAAACACCATATATTTT